This is a list of T cell receptor beta chains from one sample in a study of a mutant IDH1 vaccine in newly diagnosed glioma. These receptors lack a known antigen. The method was immunoSEQ multiplex PCR; TCRdb's version includes in-frame clones alone and lacks a portion of them. The sample lists about 34,000 clones, approximately 87% occurring once. Sequences were derived from PBMCs, sampled from a glioma patient whose treatment included an IDH1 peptide vaccine. The receptors derive from a woman younger than 45 with glioma. Both conserved end residues are part of each CDR3. The order of the fields is J gene, D gene, V gene, clone size, CDR3 protein, CDR3 DNA. D genes are given only for firm matches. The listing skips clone size in some rows; elsewhere it reads once, few, many or a size class.

TRBJ2-2,NA,TRBV2,NA,CAGRGANTGELFF,TGTGCCGGGCGCGGGGCGAACACCGGGGAGCTGTTTTTT
TRBJ2-4,TRBD1,TRBV4-1,NA,CASSPPPGQGNIQYF,TGCGCCAGCAGCCCACCCCCGGGACAGGGAAACATTCAGTACTTC
TRBJ2-7,TRBD1,TRBV15,NA,CATSGAGTGHSSYEQYF,TGTGCCACCAGCGGTGCCGGGACAGGGCACAGCTCCTACGAGCAGTACTTC
TRBJ2-7,NA,TRBV5-4,NA,CASSPGGSSYEQYF,TGTGCCAGCAGCCCCGGGGGCAGCTCCTACGAGCAGTACTTC
TRBJ2-3,TRBD2,TRBV4-1,once,CASSQDGVAGLVDTQYF,TGCGCCAGCAGCCAAGATGGAGTAGCGGGGCTAGTGGATACGCAGTATTTT
TRBJ2-2,NA,TRBV27,NA,CASSGRANTGELFF,TGTGCCAGCAGTGGTAGAGCGAACACCGGGGAGCTGTTTTTT
TRBJ1-2,TRBD1,TRBV25-1,NA,CASMGQSEGYTF,TGTGCCAGTATGGGACAGTCGGAGGGCTACACCTTC
TRBJ1-1,NA,TRBV20-1,once,CSARGNTEAFF,TGCAGTGCTAGAGGGAACACTGAAGCTTTCTTT
TRBJ1-5,TRBD1,TRBV7-2,NA,CASSFGGQGAKPQHF,TGTGCCAGCAGCTTTGGGGGACAGGGGGCAAAGCCCCAGCATTTT
TRBJ2-3,TRBD2,TRBV5-1,NA,CASSRTSGGPEETQYF,TGCGCCAGCAGCAGGACTAGCGGGGGGCCGGAGGAAACGCAGTATTTT
TRBJ1-2,NA,TRBV19,once,CASSIGWGPNYGYTF,TGTGCCAGTAGTATAGGTTGGGGCCCTAACTATGGCTACACCTTC
TRBJ1-6,TRBD1,TRBV9,NA,CASSPGQGTISYNSPLHF,TGTGCCAGCAGCCCCGGACAGGGGACAATCTCCTATAATTCACCCCTCCACTTT
TRBJ1-5,NA,TRBV2,NA,CVGGGQLGQPQHF,TGTGTCGGCGGGGGCCAATTAGGGCAGCCCCAGCATTTT
TRBJ1-1,NA,TRBV7-2,NA,CASSLGARNTEAFF,TGTGCCAGCAGCTTAGGGGCGAGGAACACTGAAGCTTTCTTT
TRBJ2-1,NA,TRBV25-1,once,CASSEYIPVHEQFF,TGTGCCAGCAGTGAATATATCCCGGTCCATGAGCAGTTCTTC
TRBJ1-3,NA,TRBV12-5,NA,CASGQGETGNTIYF,TGTGCTAGTGGTCAGGGAGAAACTGGAAACACCATATATTTT
TRBJ1-4,NA,TRBV25-1,NA,CASSEGRGFNEKLFF,TGTGCCAGCAGTGAAGGGCGGGGGTTTAATGAAAAACTGTTTTTT
TRBJ2-7,TRBD1,TRBV23-1,NA,CASSQSRWTGYEQYF,TGCGCCAGCAGTCAATCTCGCTGGACAGGTTACGAGCAGTACTTC
TRBJ2-3,NA,TRBV7-9,once,CASSLSVRGGGRTDTQYF,TGTGCCAGCAGCTTATCCGTGCGTGGTGGGGGGAGGACAGATACGCAGTATTTT
TRBJ2-2,TRBD1,TRBV27,NA,CASSGTGRYTGELFF,TGTGCCAGCAGTGGGACAGGGCGGTACACCGGGGAGCTGTTTTTT
TRBJ1-1,TRBD1,TRBV30,NA,CAWKRTGLGTEAFF,TGTGCCTGGAAGCGGACAGGGTTGGGAACTGAAGCTTTCTTT
TRBJ1-2,TRBD1,TRBV5-1,NA,CASSLETGRGYGYTF,TGCGCCAGCAGCTTGGAGACAGGGCGGGGCTATGGCTACACCTTC
TRBJ2-3,NA,TRBV7-9,NA,CASSLVVGSTDTQYF,TGTGCCAGCAGCTTAGTAGTTGGGTCCACAGATACGCAGTATTTT
TRBJ2-6,NA,TRBV5-1,NA,CASGSGANVLTF,TGCGCCTCGGGCTCTGGGGCCAACGTCCTGACTTTC
TRBJ1-4,TRBD1,TRBV28,NA,CASRTGPARTNEKLFF,TGTGCCAGCAGGACAGGGCCCGCGCGGACTAATGAAAAACTGTTTTTT
TRBJ2-5,TRBD1,TRBV18,NA,CASSEARTGEETQYF,TGTGCCAGTTCCGAGGCGCGGACAGGCGAAGAGACCCAGTACTTC